The sequence of this TCR beta chain was determined in a study of T-cell reconstitution after alpha-beta-depleted transplantation in children. Using unique molecular identifiers, the investigators prepared the TCRbeta library. TCRdb reanalysed the PCR reads using MiXCR and keeps one entry per CDR3 protein. The sample holds about 1,000,000 distinct CDR3 sequences, around 30% seen once. The study's findings and limits: As was reported, about two months after transplant, alpha-beta T cells came from several hundred expanded graft clones. Most T-cell counts and diversity one year after the transplant came from T cells that were newly produced.

About this clonotype itself: The target antigen is unknown.

V dropped 0 bases and J dropped 0; count of bases not matched to a gene: 9. This CDR3 is 19 amino acids long. Per the germline V gene, CDR1 is MGHRA and CDR2 is YSYEKL. This TCR was sampled from a boy under two years old who had a stem cell transplant for SCID, so the T cells may come from the graft donor. Here the sequenced sample was PBMCs, mostly from graft donor cells, taken 360 days after TCRalphabeta/CD19-depleted stem cell transplant. V and J are TRBV4-1 and TRBJ2-1; 9 positions agree with TRBD2. Here the CDR3 reads CASSQDGSGGRGSYNEQFF. CDR3 DNA: TGCGCCAGCAGCCAAGATGGTAGCGGGGGTAGGGGCTCCTACAATGAGCAGTTCTTC.